This T cell receptor (beta chain) was identified during a study of cytomegalovirus exposure and HLA in healthy donors. Study information: In terms of ancestry, the Caucasian-associated cluster contained about four fifths of the 300 to 400 genotyped donors.

Primers for the PCR totalled 60 Vbeta and 13 Jbeta. Sequenced by immunoSEQ multiplex PCR; TCRdb stores in-frame clones only, minus some. The table includes roughly 87,000 clones, around 75% detected once. Trimming cost V 1 base and J 3 bases, with 17 bases left between them. Looked up from germline, CDR1 is SGHRS and CDR2 is YFSETQ. This CDR3 contains 16 residues. The TCR sequence derives from a middle-aged woman in good health and CMV-seropositive. The source material was PBMCs. The chain employs TRBV5-1 and TRBJ2-7; D gene uncertain. CDR3 residues: CASSLFAASLNYEQYF. The CDR3 DNA reads TGCGCCAGCAGCTTGTTCGCGGCGTCCCTAAACTACGAGCAGTACTTC. Combining the CDR3 with reference TRBV5-1 and TRBJ2-7 gives the whole variable domain KAGVTQTPRYLIKTRGQQVTLSCSPISGHRSVSWYQQTPGQGLQFLFEYFSETQRNKGNFPGRFSGRQFSNSRSEMNVSTLELGDSALYLCASSLFAASLNYEQYFGPGTRLTVT.